The clone carrying this TCR beta chain was detected only a few times. Its antigen is unidentified. This sample is drawn from a study of shared clonotypes between healthy human individuals. Study-wide background: With ages of 18 to 49, the donors were a couple of women and three men. Findings and limits, study-wide: The study generally estimated greater richness for naive than memory subsets. Non-shared clonotypes were found to have lower generation probabilities than the clonotypes that were shared by all four of the sorted-subset donors.

The assay was immunoSEQ multiplex PCR, and TCRdb's table has in-frame clones only and misses some. Here the sample spans about 2.4 million clones, 93% being singletons. CDR3 size: 12 residues. The germline V and J ends were trimmed by 6 bases and 4 bases, with 10 bases remaining between them. CDR1 and CDR2 (germline): SGDLS, YYNGEE. Sequencing was done on a sample of naive CD4+ T cells from PBMCs. Subset indicated: CD45RA+ positively selected. The chain combines TRBV9 with TRBJ1-1; D perhaps matches TRBD1 (5 bases). This TCR was sampled from a man aged 18 to 35 in good health. Some clones in this sample may be carry-over from other donors' samples. The CDR3 here is CASNRGTTEAFF. The CDR3 bases are TGTGCCAGCAATAGGGGAACCACTGAAGCTTTCTTT.